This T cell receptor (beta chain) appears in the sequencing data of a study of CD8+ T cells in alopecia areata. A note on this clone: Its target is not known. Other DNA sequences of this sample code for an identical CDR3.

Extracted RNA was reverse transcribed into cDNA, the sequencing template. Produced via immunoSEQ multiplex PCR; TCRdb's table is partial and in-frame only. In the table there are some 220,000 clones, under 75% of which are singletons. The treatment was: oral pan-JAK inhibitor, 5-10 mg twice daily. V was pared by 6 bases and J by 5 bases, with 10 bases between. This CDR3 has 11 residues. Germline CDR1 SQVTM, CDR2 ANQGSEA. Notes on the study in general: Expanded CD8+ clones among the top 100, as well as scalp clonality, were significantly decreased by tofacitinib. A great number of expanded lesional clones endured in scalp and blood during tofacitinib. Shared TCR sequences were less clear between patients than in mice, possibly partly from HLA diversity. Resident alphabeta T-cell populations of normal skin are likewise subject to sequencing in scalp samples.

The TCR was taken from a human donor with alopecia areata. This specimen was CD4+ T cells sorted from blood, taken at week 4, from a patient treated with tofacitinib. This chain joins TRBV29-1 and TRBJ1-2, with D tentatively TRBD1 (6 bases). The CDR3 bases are TGCAGCGTACAGGACAGTTATGGCTACACCTTC. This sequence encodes CSVQDSYGYTF.